A selection of T cell receptor beta chains follows, all from one sample in a study of immune heterogeneity within non-small cell lung tumors. TCRdb recomputed calls from the multiplex PCR reads with MiXCR, one row per CDR3 protein. The sample contains 20,000 to 25,000 distinct CDR3 sequences, 27% of which appear only once. Source material: lung tumor tissue. Receptors originate from a man aged 40-55 years with non-small cell lung cancer. The CDR3 runs from the conserved cysteine through the conserved F or W. The order of the fields is J gene, CDR3 length, D gene, V gene, clone size, CDR3 DNA, CDR3 protein. D genes are given only for firm matches. Only some rows state a clone size, as once, few, many or a class for expanded clones.

J gene: TRBJ2-5; CDR3 length: 12; D gene: NA; V gene: TRBV29-1; clone size: NA; CDR3 DNA: TGCAGCGTTGGGGTTAGCCCGGGGACCCAGTACTTC; CDR3 protein: CSVGVSPGTQYF
J gene: TRBJ1-5; CDR3 length: 17; D gene: NA; V gene: TRBV19; clone size: many; CDR3 DNA: TGTGCCAGTACCAAGCTTTTTGTAAGGGATAGCAATCAGCCCCAGCATTTT; CDR3 protein: CASTKLFVRDSNQPQHF
J gene: TRBJ2-1; CDR3 length: 15; D gene: TRBD1; V gene: TRBV7-9; clone size: many; CDR3 DNA: TGTGCCAGCAGCCCCGGGACAGGTGAAATCAATGAGCAGTTCTTC; CDR3 protein: CASSPGTGEINEQFF
J gene: TRBJ2-2; CDR3 length: 14; D gene: NA; V gene: TRBV19; clone size: NA; CDR3 DNA: TGTGCCAGTAGTATAGCAGCGAACACCGGGGAGCTGTTTTTT; CDR3 protein: CASSIAANTGELFF
J gene: TRBJ1-1; CDR3 length: 15; D gene: TRBD1; V gene: TRBV5-1; clone size: few; CDR3 DNA: TGCGCCAGCAGCTTGGGGGGACAGATGAACACTGAAGCTTTCTTT; CDR3 protein: CASSLGGQMNTEAFF
J gene: TRBJ2-7; CDR3 length: 16; D gene: NA; V gene: TRBV7-2; clone size: many; CDR3 DNA: TGTGCCAGCAGCTTAAATGGGTTGTTGAGCTCCTACGAGCAGTACTTC; CDR3 protein: CASSLNGLLSSYEQYF
J gene: TRBJ2-7; CDR3 length: 15; D gene: TRBD1; V gene: TRBV11-1; clone size: many; CDR3 DNA: TGTGCCAGCAGCTTAGGGACAGGAGAGTACTACGAGCAGTACTTC; CDR3 protein: CASSLGTGEYYEQYF
J gene: TRBJ2-3; CDR3 length: 17; D gene: TRBD2; V gene: TRBV7-2; clone size: many; CDR3 DNA: TGTGCCAGCAGCCTCCCGCCGCTAGCGGGATCGTCAGATACGCAGTATTTT; CDR3 protein: CASSLPPLAGSSDTQYF
J gene: TRBJ2-5; CDR3 length: 16; D gene: TRBD2; V gene: TRBV24-1; clone size: NA; CDR3 DNA: TGTGCCACCAGTGCCGGGGGGGGAGGAGATCAAGAGACCCAGTACTTC; CDR3 protein: CATSAGGGGDQETQYF
J gene: TRBJ1-2; CDR3 length: 15; D gene: NA; V gene: TRBV11-3; clone size: many; CDR3 DNA: TGTGCCAGCAGCTTAGATGGCGGGGAAGACTATGGCTACACCTTC; CDR3 protein: CASSLDGGEDYGYTF
J gene: TRBJ2-2; CDR3 length: 15; D gene: NA; V gene: TRBV11-2; clone size: few; CDR3 DNA: TGTGCCAGCAGCCTGGTTAGGGAGAATACCGGGGAGCTGTTTTTT; CDR3 protein: CASSLVRENTGELFF
J gene: TRBJ2-3; CDR3 length: 15; D gene: NA; V gene: TRBV24-1; clone size: NA; CDR3 DNA: TGTGCCACCAGTGATGGGTCGCAGGGCACAGATACGCAGTATTTT; CDR3 protein: CATSDGSQGTDTQYF
J gene: TRBJ1-1; CDR3 length: 16; D gene: NA; V gene: TRBV12-3/TRBV12-4; clone size: few; CDR3 DNA: TGTGCCAGCAGTTCCCTCCCGGGAGGGGTGAACACTGAAGCTTTCTTT; CDR3 protein: CASSSLPGGVNTEAFF
J gene: TRBJ1-5; CDR3 length: 11; D gene: NA; V gene: TRBV2; clone size: many; CDR3 DNA: TGTGCCAGCAGTGAAGAGAAGCTCCAGCATTTT; CDR3 protein: CASSEEKLQHF
J gene: TRBJ2-3; CDR3 length: 14; D gene: TRBD2; V gene: TRBV20-1; clone size: many; CDR3 DNA: TGCAGTGCTCGGACTAGCGGGAGGACAGATACGCAGTATTTT; CDR3 protein: CSARTSGRTDTQYF
J gene: TRBJ2-7; CDR3 length: 15; D gene: NA; V gene: TRBV7-8; clone size: many; CDR3 DNA: TGTGCCAGCAGCTCCCTTGTGGGGATATCCTACGAGCAGTACTTC; CDR3 protein: CASSSLVGISYEQYF
J gene: TRBJ1-1; CDR3 length: 13; D gene: NA; V gene: TRBV19; clone size: NA; CDR3 DNA: TGTGACAGTAGGATCCAGGGATTCACTGAAGCTTTCTTT; CDR3 protein: CDSRIQGFTEAFF
J gene: TRBJ1-1; CDR3 length: 13; D gene: TRBD1; V gene: TRBV6-1; clone size: few; CDR3 DNA: TGTGCCAGCAGTCAAACAGGGGGCACTGAAGCTTTCTTT; CDR3 protein: CASSQTGGTEAFF
J gene: TRBJ2-1; CDR3 length: 14; D gene: NA; V gene: TRBV20-1; clone size: many; CDR3 DNA: TGCAGTGCTAGACTCGGTGCGGTTGGCAATGAGCAGTTCTTC; CDR3 protein: CSARLGAVGNEQFF
J gene: TRBJ1-1; CDR3 length: 11; D gene: NA; V gene: TRBV12-3/TRBV12-4; clone size: many; CDR3 DNA: TGTGCCAGCAGTTTCGGAAATGTGGCTTTCTTT; CDR3 protein: CASSFGNVAFF
J gene: TRBJ1-2; CDR3 length: 15; D gene: TRBD1; V gene: TRBV7-2; clone size: few; CDR3 DNA: TGTGCCAGCAGCTCTCCCCGGACAGGGAGCTATGGCTACACCTTC; CDR3 protein: CASSSPRTGSYGYTF
J gene: TRBJ1-2; CDR3 length: 14; D gene: TRBD1; V gene: TRBV18; clone size: many; CDR3 DNA: TGTGCCAGCTCACCCAGGACAGGGGGGGATGGCTACACCTTC; CDR3 protein: CASSPRTGGDGYTF
J gene: TRBJ2-7; CDR3 length: 14; D gene: TRBD1; V gene: TRBV24-1; clone size: few; CDR3 DNA: TGTGCCACGTGGGCGCCGGGACAGGGAAATCGGCAGTACTTC; CDR3 protein: CATWAPGQGNRQYF
J gene: TRBJ2-5; CDR3 length: 14; D gene: NA; V gene: TRBV2; clone size: once; CDR3 DNA: TGTGCCAGCAGTCCTCGTCTTGACCAAGAGACCCAGTACTTC; CDR3 protein: CASSPRLDQETQYF
J gene: TRBJ1-1; CDR3 length: 14; D gene: NA; V gene: TRBV27; clone size: few; CDR3 DNA: TGTGCCAGCAGTTTCCAACGCGGACGGTCCGACGCTTTCTTT; CDR3 protein: CASSFQRGRSDAFF
J gene: TRBJ2-1; CDR3 length: 14; D gene: NA; V gene: TRBV7-9; clone size: NA; CDR3 DNA: TGTGCCAGCAGCTTACGGGGCGGGTACAATGAGCAGTTCTTC; CDR3 protein: CASSLRGGYNEQFF
J gene: TRBJ2-2; CDR3 length: 16; D gene: NA; V gene: TRBV27; clone size: many; CDR3 DNA: TGTGCCAGCAGTATCTCCGGGACGGTGAACACCGGGGAGCTGTTTTTT; CDR3 protein: CASSISGTVNTGELFF
J gene: TRBJ1-6; CDR3 length: 17; D gene: NA; V gene: TRBV10-2; clone size: NA; CDR3 DNA: TGCCCCAGCAGTGGGGGGGCCCAGAGCTCCTATAATTCACCCCTCCACTTT; CDR3 protein: CPSSGGAQSSYNSPLHF
J gene: TRBJ2-3; CDR3 length: 13; D gene: TRBD2; V gene: TRBV20-1; clone size: many; CDR3 DNA: TGCAGTGGGGAGCGGGACCAGACTAAAGGGCAGTATTTT; CDR3 protein: CSGERDQTKGQYF
J gene: TRBJ2-1; CDR3 length: 14; D gene: NA; V gene: TRBV11-3; clone size: NA; CDR3 DNA: TGTGCCAGCAGCTTAGAGTCAGGTGGCAATGAGCAGTTCTTC; CDR3 protein: CASSLESGGNEQFF
J gene: TRBJ2-7; CDR3 length: 15; D gene: NA; V gene: TRBV6-1; clone size: many; CDR3 DNA: TGTGCCACCGACCCAATGACGGATGGGGGCGACGAGCAGTACTTC; CDR3 protein: CATDPMTDGGDEQYF
J gene: TRBJ2-3; CDR3 length: 16; D gene: NA; V gene: TRBV7-8; clone size: many; CDR3 DNA: TGTGCCAGCAGCTTGGCTCCGGCTCCACGCACAGATACGCAGTATTTT; CDR3 protein: CASSLAPAPRTDTQYF
J gene: TRBJ2-3; CDR3 length: 13; D gene: TRBD2; V gene: TRBV6-2/TRBV6-3; clone size: NA; CDR3 DNA: TGTGCCACCTGGACTAGCGGGCGTTCTACGAAGTATTTT; CDR3 protein: CATWTSGRSTKYF
J gene: TRBJ2-2; CDR3 length: 16; D gene: TRBD2; V gene: TRBV6-1; clone size: few; CDR3 DNA: TGTGCCAGCAGTCCCGGGACTAGCGCGAACACCGGGGAGCTGTTTTTT; CDR3 protein: CASSPGTSANTGELFF
J gene: TRBJ2-1; CDR3 length: 14; D gene: TRBD2; V gene: TRBV18; clone size: many; CDR3 DNA: TGTGCCAGCTCCGTGAGGGCGGGGGGTCATGAGCAGTTCTTC; CDR3 protein: CASSVRAGGHEQFF
J gene: TRBJ2-1; CDR3 length: 16; D gene: TRBD1; V gene: TRBV7-3; clone size: few; CDR3 DNA: TGTGCCAGCAGCTTAAAAAAAGGGGGACAGAACAATGAGCAGTTCTTC; CDR3 protein: CASSLKKGGQNNEQFF
J gene: TRBJ1-1; CDR3 length: 13; D gene: NA; V gene: TRBV19; clone size: many; CDR3 DNA: TGTGCCAGTAGTATAGGAGAGAACACTGAAGCTTTCTTT; CDR3 protein: CASSIGENTEAFF
J gene: TRBJ2-3; CDR3 length: 16; D gene: NA; V gene: TRBV13; clone size: NA; CDR3 DNA: TGTGCCAGCAGCTCTTCGGGACGCTGGGCCACAGATACGCAGTATTTT; CDR3 protein: CASSSSGRWATDTQYF
J gene: TRBJ1-2; CDR3 length: 12; D gene: TRBD1; V gene: TRBV20-1; clone size: many; CDR3 DNA: TGCAGTGCCAAGACAGGGGTCGCAGGCTACACCTTC; CDR3 protein: CSAKTGVAGYTF
J gene: TRBJ2-7; CDR3 length: 15; D gene: NA; V gene: TRBV10-3; clone size: few; CDR3 DNA: TGTGCCACAAGAGCTCCCCGGACAGTCTCCTACGAGCAGTACTTC; CDR3 protein: CATRAPRTVSYEQYF
J gene: TRBJ2-7; CDR3 length: 12; D gene: NA; V gene: TRBV2; clone size: medium-sized; CDR3 DNA: TGTGCCAGCAGTGATTTAGAGACAAAGCAGTACTTC; CDR3 protein: CASSDLETKQYF
J gene: TRBJ1-1; CDR3 length: 15; D gene: TRBD1; V gene: TRBV9; clone size: NA; CDR3 DNA: TGTGCCAGAAGACCCGGGACAGGTATGAACACTGAAGCTTTCTTT; CDR3 protein: CARRPGTGMNTEAFF
J gene: TRBJ2-2; CDR3 length: 14; D gene: NA; V gene: TRBV20-1; clone size: many; CDR3 DNA: TGCAGTGCTCCAAGGGGGATGGACACCGGGGAGCTGTTTTTT; CDR3 protein: CSAPRGMDTGELFF
J gene: TRBJ2-5; CDR3 length: 16; D gene: TRBD2; V gene: TRBV5-1; clone size: few; CDR3 DNA: TGCGCCAGCAGCTTGGTTTTAGCGGGGGGCCAAGAGACCCAGTACTTC; CDR3 protein: CASSLVLAGGQETQYF
J gene: TRBJ1-3; CDR3 length: 14; D gene: NA; V gene: TRBV12-3/TRBV12-4; clone size: medium-sized; CDR3 DNA: TGTGCCAGCAGTCCTACAGGGTCTGGAAACACCATATATTTT; CDR3 protein: CASSPTGSGNTIYF
J gene: TRBJ1-5; CDR3 length: 15; D gene: TRBD1; V gene: TRBV19; clone size: many; CDR3 DNA: TGTGCCAGTACCCGGGACAGGGGGAAAGGGCAGCCCCAGCATTTT; CDR3 protein: CASTRDRGKGQPQHF
J gene: TRBJ1-5; CDR3 length: 13; D gene: NA; V gene: TRBV30; clone size: many; CDR3 DNA: TGTGCCTGGAGGATGGGGAGCAATCAGCCCCAGCATTTT; CDR3 protein: CAWRMGSNQPQHF
J gene: TRBJ2-5; CDR3 length: 13; D gene: NA; V gene: TRBV20-1; clone size: few; CDR3 DNA: TGCAGTGCTAGGCTAAAAACCCAAGAGACCCAGTACTTC; CDR3 protein: CSARLKTQETQYF
J gene: TRBJ2-7; CDR3 length: 14; D gene: TRBD2; V gene: TRBV12-3/TRBV12-4; clone size: many; CDR3 DNA: TGTGCCAGCAGTCGACGGACTAGTTCCTACGAGCAGTACTTC; CDR3 protein: CASSRRTSSYEQYF
J gene: TRBJ1-1; CDR3 length: 13; D gene: NA; V gene: TRBV5-1; clone size: NA; CDR3 DNA: TGCGCCAGCAGCTGGGAAGCGAACACTGAAGCTTTCTTT; CDR3 protein: CASSWEANTEAFF
J gene: TRBJ2-4; CDR3 length: 18; D gene: TRBD2; V gene: TRBV2; clone size: few; CDR3 DNA: TGTGCCAGCAGTGAAGCGCTTCTAGCGGGAGGCTCCAAAAACATTCAGTACTTC; CDR3 protein: CASSEALLAGGSKNIQYF
J gene: TRBJ2-5; CDR3 length: 14; D gene: NA; V gene: TRBV2; clone size: many; CDR3 DNA: TGTGCCAGCAAGTACGAGCGGGCTAAAGAGACCCAGTACTTC; CDR3 protein: CASKYERAKETQYF